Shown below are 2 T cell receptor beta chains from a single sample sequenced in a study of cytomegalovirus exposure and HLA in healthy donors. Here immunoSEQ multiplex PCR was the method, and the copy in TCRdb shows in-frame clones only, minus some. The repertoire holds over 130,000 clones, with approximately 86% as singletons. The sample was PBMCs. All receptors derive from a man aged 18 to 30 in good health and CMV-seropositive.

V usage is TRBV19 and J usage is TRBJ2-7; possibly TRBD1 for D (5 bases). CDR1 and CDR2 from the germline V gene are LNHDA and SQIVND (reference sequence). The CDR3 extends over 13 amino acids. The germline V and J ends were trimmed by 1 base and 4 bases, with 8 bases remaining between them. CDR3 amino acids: CASSIGQFYEQYF. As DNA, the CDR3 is TGTGCCAGTAGTATAGGACAGTTTTACGAGCAGTACTTC.

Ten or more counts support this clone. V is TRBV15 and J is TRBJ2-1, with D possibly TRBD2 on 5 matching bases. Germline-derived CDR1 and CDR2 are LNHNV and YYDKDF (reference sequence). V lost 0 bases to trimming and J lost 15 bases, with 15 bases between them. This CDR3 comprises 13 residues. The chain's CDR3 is CATSRDLMGVPFF. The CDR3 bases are TGTGCCACCAGCAGAGATTTAATGGGAGTCCCGTTCTTC.